This is a list of T cell receptor beta chains from one sample in a study of PD-1 blockade in classical Hodgkin lymphoma. The method was immunoSEQ multiplex PCR; TCRdb's version includes in-frame clones alone and lacks a portion of them. The repertoire holds roughly 41,000 clones, with around three quarters as singletons. Sequencing used peripheral blood mononuclear cells (PBMCs), obtained at baseline. The origin of the receptors is a human donor with classical Hodgkin lymphoma. Each CDR3 is given with its conserved first and last residue. The D gene is left open where the match is weak. Clone size is given for some rows only: seen once, a few or many times, or a class if the clone is expanded.

clone size	CDR3 length	V gene	D gene	J gene	CDR3 protein	CDR3 DNA
medium-sized	13	TRBV21-1	NA	TRBJ2-7	CASPRRAEDEQYF	TGTGCCAGCCCCCGGAGGGCGGAGGACGAGCAGTACTTC
NA	14	TRBV7-6	NA	TRBJ1-1	CASSLAGVNTEAFF	TGTGCCAGCAGCTTAGCGGGGGTGAACACTGAAGCTTTCTTT
medium-sized	15	TRBV5-1	TRBD1	TRBJ1-2	CASSADPGTAYGYTF	TGCGCCAGCAGCGCCGACCCAGGGACAGCCTATGGCTACACCTTC
NA	11	TRBV6-5	NA	TRBJ1-1	CASSFGTEAFF	TGTGCCAGCAGTTTCGGCACTGAAGCTTTCTTT
NA	13	TRBV6-6	NA	TRBJ1-1	CASSYGRGTEAFF	TGTGCCAGCAGTTACGGAAGAGGCACTGAAGCTTTCTTT
NA	16	TRBV18	TRBD1	TRBJ1-5	CASSPREDRRNQPQHF	TGTGCCAGCTCACCACGAGAGGACAGGCGCAATCAGCCCCAGCATTTT
NA	12	TRBV29-1	NA	TRBJ1-1	CSVDAGAIEAFF	TGCAGCGTTGATGCGGGGGCTATTGAAGCTTTCTTT
NA	14	TRBV19	TRBD2	TRBJ2-7	CASSRRGSSYEQYF	TGTGCCAGTAGTCGACGCGGGAGCTCCTACGAGCAGTACTTC
NA	16	TRBV7-9	NA	TRBJ2-5	CASNQRGGGYQETQYF	TGTGCCAGCAACCAAAGGGGGGGAGGATACCAAGAGACCCAGTACTTC
NA	15	TRBV19	TRBD2	TRBJ2-3	CASSIWTSSTDTQYF	TGTGCCAGTAGTATATGGACTAGCAGCACAGATACGCAGTATTTT
NA	13	TRBV6-5	NA	TRBJ1-2	CASSSLGIGGYTF	TGTGCCAGCAGTAGCCTCGGGATTGGAGGCTACACCTTC
few	17	TRBV10-1	NA	TRBJ2-3	CASSEGPGPTRTDTQYF	TGCGCCAGCAGTGAAGGACCGGGGCCGACACGCACAGATACGCAGTATTTT
NA	14	TRBV30	TRBD1	TRBJ2-3	CAWSVGQATDTQYF	TGTGCCTGGAGTGTGGGACAGGCCACAGATACGCAGTATTTT
NA	14	TRBV5-1	TRBD2	TRBJ2-3	CASSLSGRTDTQYF	TGCGCCAGCAGCTTGAGCGGGAGAACAGATACGCAGTATTTT
NA	12	TRBV18	NA	TRBJ2-1	CASSPPLNEQFF	TGTGCCAGCTCACCCCCCCTAAATGAGCAGTTCTTC
NA	11	TRBV29-1	NA	TRBJ1-1	CSAKTGYDAFF	TGCAGCGCTAAGACAGGATACGATGCTTTCTTT
few	15	TRBV6-5	TRBD1	TRBJ2-7	CASSYSGTGLYEQYF	TGTGCCAGCAGTTACTCAGGGACAGGGCTCTACGAGCAGTACTTC
NA	15	TRBV27	NA	TRBJ2-1	CASSLRAAWADEQFF	TGTGCCAGCAGTTTGCGGGCGGCCTGGGCCGATGAGCAGTTCTTC
NA	13	TRBV7-9	NA	TRBJ1-2	CASSLGSSYGYTF	TGTGCCAGCAGCTTAGGGTCCTCCTATGGCTACACCTTC
NA	12	TRBV29-1	TRBD2	TRBJ2-1	CSVASGRREQFF	TGCAGCGTTGCAAGCGGGAGGCGTGAGCAGTTCTTC
NA	11	TRBV2	NA	TRBJ1-1	CASQETSEAFF	TGTGCCAGCCAGGAGACCTCAGAAGCTTTCTTT
NA	13	TRBV30	NA	TRBJ1-3	CAWVLRSGNTIYF	TGTGCCTGGGTTCTCCGTTCTGGAAACACCATATATTTT
NA	14	TRBV6-5	TRBD1	TRBJ1-2	CASSYRQGDYGYTF	TGTGCCAGCAGTTACAGGCAGGGGGACTATGGCTACACCTTC
NA	16	TRBV5-4	TRBD2	TRBJ2-1	CASSVGLAGFYNEQFF	TGTGCCAGCAGCGTTGGACTAGCGGGATTCTACAATGAGCAGTTCTTC
few	14	TRBV19	NA	TRBJ1-5	CASSTGRLDQPQHF	TGTGCCAGTAGTACCGGACGTCTCGATCAGCCCCAGCATTTT
NA	15	TRBV18	NA	TRBJ1-1	CASSPVVMENTEAFF	TGTGCCAGCTCACCGGTTGTTATGGAGAACACTGAAGCTTTCTTT
NA	15	TRBV28	NA	TRBJ1-2	CASSSRDSGGYGYTF	TGTGCCAGCAGTTCGCGGGACTCCGGGGGCTATGGCTACACCTTC
NA	21	TRBV28	TRBD1	TRBJ1-2	CASSLVSGTGKVGDLSYGYTF	TGTGCCAGCAGTTTGGTGTCCGGGACAGGGAAAGTTGGGGATCTATCCTATGGCTACACCTTC
NA	13	TRBV2	NA	TRBJ1-5	CASTRDSNQPQHF	TGTGCCAGCACCCGGGATAGCAATCAGCCCCAGCATTTT
few	13	TRBV25-1	NA	TRBJ2-7	CASSEWAGDEQYF	TGTGCCAGCAGTGAATGGGCAGGGGACGAGCAGTACTTC
NA	14	TRBV18	TRBD1	TRBJ2-5	CASSPGQGIETQYF	TGTGCCAGCTCACCGGGACAGGGGATAGAGACCCAGTACTTC
NA	16	TRBV10-1	NA	TRBJ2-4	CASNRYQVRAKNIQYF	TGCGCCAGCAACAGATACCAGGTACGCGCCAAAAACATTCAGTACTTC
NA	15	TRBV27	NA	TRBJ2-1	CASSFTSGLYNEQFF	TGTGCCAGCAGTTTTACCAGCGGCCTCTACAATGAGCAGTTCTTC
NA	11	TRBV6-6	NA	TRBJ2-7	CASSWGSEQYF	TGTGCCAGCAGTTGGGGGAGCGAGCAGTACTTC
NA	13	TRBV28	TRBD2	TRBJ2-1	CASSPLPAGGQFF	TGTGCCAGCAGTCCCCTCCCAGCGGGAGGGCAGTTCTTC
NA	14	TRBV9	NA	TRBJ2-3	CASSLRGITDTQYF	TGTGCCAGCAGCCTCAGGGGTATCACAGATACGCAGTATTTT
NA	13	TRBV6-5	NA	TRBJ2-5	CASSRPNQETQYF	TGTGCCAGCTCCCGACCTAACCAAGAGACCCAGTACTTC
few	14	TRBV7-2	NA	TRBJ1-1	CASSQKGGPTEAFF	TGTGCCAGCAGCCAGAAAGGGGGGCCCACTGAAGCTTTCTTT
NA	13	TRBV6-5	NA	TRBJ2-6	CASKISGANVLTF	TGTGCCAGCAAGATCTCTGGGGCCAACGTCCTGACTTTC
NA	15	TRBV19	TRBD1	TRBJ2-7	CASSVRGLTGYEQYF	TGTGCCAGTAGTGTCAGGGGGCTAACTGGCTACGAGCAGTACTTC
NA	17	TRBV11-2	TRBD1	TRBJ1-1	CASSLDLNPGGSTEAFF	TGTGCCAGCAGCTTAGATCTTAACCCAGGGGGAAGCACTGAAGCTTTCTTT
NA	16	TRBV27	TRBD1	TRBJ1-5	CASSLGQGKRDQPQHF	TGTGCCAGCAGTCTCGGACAGGGGAAAAGAGATCAGCCCCAGCATTTT
NA	13	TRBV28	NA	TRBJ1-2	CASSFRTSDGYTF	TGTGCCAGCAGTTTTAGGACTTCCGATGGCTACACCTTC
NA	14	TRBV7-2	TRBD1	TRBJ2-7	CASSPRTGPGEQYF	TGTGCCAGCAGCCCCCGGACAGGGCCGGGCGAGCAGTACTTC
few	16	TRBV18	NA	TRBJ1-1	CASSPTLGTPNTEAFF	TGTGCCAGCTCACCGACGCTAGGGACACCGAACACTGAAGCTTTCTTT
NA	15	TRBV27	TRBD2	TRBJ2-7	CASSLRGLAGGEQYF	TGTGCCAGCAGTTTGAGGGGACTAGCGGGAGGTGAGCAGTACTTC
NA	17	TRBV27	NA	TRBJ1-3	CASSNRDPRSIGNTIYF	TGTGCCAGCAGTAACCGGGATCCCAGGTCGATAGGAAACACCATATATTTT
NA	15	TRBV4-1	NA	TRBJ2-1	CASSQAEGPGTEQFF	TGCGCCAGCAGCCAAGCGGAGGGGCCCGGAACTGAGCAGTTCTTC
NA	14	TRBV29-1	NA	TRBJ2-7	CSVGPVQGTYEQYF	TGCAGCGTTGGACCCGTTCAGGGTACCTACGAGCAGTACTTC
NA	13	TRBV18	NA	TRBJ2-7	CASSPQGGPEQYF	TGTGCCAGCTCACCTCAGGGGGGTCCCGAGCAGTACTTC
once	13	TRBV6-6	TRBD1	TRBJ1-4	CASRRQGNEKLFF	TGTGCCAGCAGAAGACAGGGGAATGAAAAACTGTTTTTT
few	18	TRBV28	NA	TRBJ2-3	CASSQYGNPGPKEGTQYF	TGTGCCAGCAGTCAATATGGGAATCCGGGCCCCAAGGAAGGTACGCAGTATTTT
once	12	TRBV13	NA	TRBJ1-2	CASSLDERGYTF	TGTGCCAGCAGCCTTGACGAGCGCGGCTACACCTTC